This TCR beta chain was recorded in a study of blood T cells in healthy people across ages. Notes on the study in general: TCR beta diversity, measured per million T cells, fell in a roughly linear way with age.

CDR3 length equals 14 residues. The germline gives CDR1 MNHEY, CDR2 SVGEGT. V lost 7 bases and J lost 10; bases outside the gene matches: 9. Regarding this clonotype: No antigen is known for it.

Each individual donor underwent a draw of approximately 10 milliliters of peripheral blood. A second roughly 6 to 11 cycle PCR used barcoded and J-beta primers. Each CDR3 protein gets one entry after TCRdb re-called the 5' RACE reads with MiXCR. The sample lists 850,000 to 1,100,000 distinct CDR3 sequences, 35% to 45% occurring once. Sequencing was carried out using blood. This sequence was found in a man aged 18 to 29 in good health. This chain connects TRBV6-2 or TRBV6-3 to TRBJ1-4, with 10 bases fitting TRBD1. The CDR3 loop is CASTLGQGSRKLFF. CDR3 coding DNA: TGTGCCAGCACACTGGGACAGGGGTCCCGAAAACTGTTTTTT.